This T cell receptor (beta chain) was retrieved from a study of blood T cell repertoires in COVID-19. Repertoires were generated with immunoSEQ multiplex PCR, while TCRdb's copy carries only in-frame clones and drops some. The sample consists of roughly 35,000 clones, 70% to 90% of them appearing once. CDR1 and CDR2 from the germline V gene are SGHDT and YYEEEE. V was trimmed by 3 bases and J by 6 bases, leaving 20 bases between them. The CDR3 is 16 amino acids. This chain joins TRBV5-6 and TRBJ2-3; TRBD2 might be the D (7 bases). The sample consisted of peripheral blood. The clonotype was recovered from a man aged 60-69 years with active COVID-19. CDR3 sequence (DNA): TGTGCCAGCAGCTCCCTCGGGGGCGGGAGAGTTGATACGCAGTATTTT. Translated: CASSSLGGGRVDTQYF.